This T cell receptor beta chain is from a study of blood T cell repertoires in COVID-19. Across the whole study: Acute and convalescent COVID-19 samples came from the United States, Italy and Spain. From T cells, B-cell-depleted T cells, or PBMCs came the material, which was cDNA or gDNA.

CDR1 and CDR2 (germline): MNHEY, SMNVEV (reference sequence). V lost 3 bases to trimming and J lost 6 bases, with 12 bases between them. The CDR3 sequence is 14 residues long. How the authors handled the data: Nucleated cell number was recorded as an estimate derived from reference gene primer amplification. Data came from immunoSEQ multiplex PCR; TCRdb stores just in-frame clones and leaves some out. V, J and clone size were drawn from that table, and D and trimming were deduced from the DNA. The table records under 350,000 clones, 89% of them present only once. Sample: peripheral blood. This sequence joins TRBV27 and TRBJ1-5; the D is unclear. This sequence was found in a man in his forties or fifties with acute or convalescent COVID-19. In DNA form, the CDR3 reads TGTGCCAGCAGTTTTGAGGGAGGAGGTCAGCCCCAGCATTTT. Translating gives CASSFEGGGQPQHF.